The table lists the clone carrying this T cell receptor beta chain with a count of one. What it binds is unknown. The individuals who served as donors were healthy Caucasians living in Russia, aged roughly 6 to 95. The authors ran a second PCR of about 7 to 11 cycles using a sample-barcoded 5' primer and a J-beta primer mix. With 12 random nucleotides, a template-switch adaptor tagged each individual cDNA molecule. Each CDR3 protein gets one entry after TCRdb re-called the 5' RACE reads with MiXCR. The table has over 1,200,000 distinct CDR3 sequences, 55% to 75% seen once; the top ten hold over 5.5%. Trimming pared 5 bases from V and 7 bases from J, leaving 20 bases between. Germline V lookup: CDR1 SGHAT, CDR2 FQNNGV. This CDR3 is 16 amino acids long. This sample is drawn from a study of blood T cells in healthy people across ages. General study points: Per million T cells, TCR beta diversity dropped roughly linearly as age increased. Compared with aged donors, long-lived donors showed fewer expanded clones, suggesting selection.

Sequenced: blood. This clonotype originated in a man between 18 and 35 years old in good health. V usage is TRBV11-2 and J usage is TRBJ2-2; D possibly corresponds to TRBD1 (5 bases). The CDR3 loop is CASSPSWGLGSGELFF. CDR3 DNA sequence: TGTGCCAGCAGCCCAAGTTGGGGCCTTGGAAGCGGGGAGCTGTTTTTT.